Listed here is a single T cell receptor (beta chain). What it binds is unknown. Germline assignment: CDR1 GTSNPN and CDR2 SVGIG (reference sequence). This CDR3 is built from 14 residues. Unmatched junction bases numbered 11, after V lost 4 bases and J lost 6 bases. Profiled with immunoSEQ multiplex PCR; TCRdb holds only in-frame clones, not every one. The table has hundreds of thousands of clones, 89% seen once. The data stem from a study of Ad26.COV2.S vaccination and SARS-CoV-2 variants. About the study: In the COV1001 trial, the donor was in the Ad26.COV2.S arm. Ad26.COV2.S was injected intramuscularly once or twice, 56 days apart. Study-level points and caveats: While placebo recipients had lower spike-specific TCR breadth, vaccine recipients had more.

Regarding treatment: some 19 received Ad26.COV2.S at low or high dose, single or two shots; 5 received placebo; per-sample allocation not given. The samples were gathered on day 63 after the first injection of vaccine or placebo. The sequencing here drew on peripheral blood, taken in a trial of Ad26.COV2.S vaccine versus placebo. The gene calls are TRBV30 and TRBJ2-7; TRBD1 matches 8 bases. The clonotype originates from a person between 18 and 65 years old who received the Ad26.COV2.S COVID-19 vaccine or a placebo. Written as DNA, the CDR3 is TGTGCCTGGACCCCAGACAGGGGTATAGCCGAGCAGTACTTC. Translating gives CAWTPDRGIAEQYF.